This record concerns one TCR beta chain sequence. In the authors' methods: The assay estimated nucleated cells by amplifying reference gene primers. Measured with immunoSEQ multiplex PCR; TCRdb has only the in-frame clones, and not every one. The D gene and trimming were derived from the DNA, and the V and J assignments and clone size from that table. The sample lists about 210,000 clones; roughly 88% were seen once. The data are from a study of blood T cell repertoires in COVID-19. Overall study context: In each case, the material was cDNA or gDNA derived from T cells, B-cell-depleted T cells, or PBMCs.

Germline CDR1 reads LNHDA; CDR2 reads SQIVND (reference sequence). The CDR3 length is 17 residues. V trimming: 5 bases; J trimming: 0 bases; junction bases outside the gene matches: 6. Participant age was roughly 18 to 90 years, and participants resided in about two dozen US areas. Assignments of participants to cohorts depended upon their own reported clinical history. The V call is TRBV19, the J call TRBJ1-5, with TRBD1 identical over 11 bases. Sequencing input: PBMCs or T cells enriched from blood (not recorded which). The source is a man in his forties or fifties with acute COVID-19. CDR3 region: CASSWRDRGYSNQPQHF. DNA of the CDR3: TGTGCCAGTAGTTGGCGGGACAGGGGGTATAGCAATCAGCCCCAGCATTTT.